The 11 T cell receptor beta chains in this list originate from one sample, sequenced in a study of blood T cell repertoires in COVID-19. Profiling relied on immunoSEQ multiplex PCR, and the TCRdb table lists in-frame clones only, not all of them. The sample records over 200,000 clones, just under 90% being singletons. The material sequenced was peripheral blood. All receptors derive from a man aged 30 to 39 with COVID-19, enrolled during active disease.

V and J are TRBV10-3 and TRBJ2-3; 13 nucleotides agree with TRBD2. Germline CDR1 reads ENHRY; CDR2 reads SYGVKD. Unmatched junction bases numbered 14, after V lost 5 bases and J lost 3 bases. The CDR3 is 19 amino acids. The CDR3 here is CAISLGGLAGWVGTDTQYF. CDR3 coding DNA: TGTGCCATCAGTCTGGGGGGACTAGCGGGATGGGTAGGAACAGATACGCAGTATTTT.

The J gene is TRBJ1-2, the V gene TRBV21-1; the table's D gene call, TRBD1, was not cross checked with the DNA. TRBV21-1 is tagged as a pseudogene. The CDR3 is 15 amino acids. Written as DNA, the CDR3 is TGTGCCAGCAGCAAAACAGGGGCACGTCATTATGGCTACACCTTC. Amino acid sequence: CASSKTGARHYGYTF.

The chain couples TRBV7-7 to TRBJ2-3, with 10 positions matching TRBD2. Germline V gene data show CDR1 as SSHAT and CDR2 as FNYEAQ (reference sequence). The length of the CDR3 is 15 residues. Losses at the gene ends were 6 bases for V and 3 bases for J; bases not matched to a gene: 6. DNA of the CDR3: TGTGCCAGCAGTTCTTCTAGCGGGAGAACAGATACGCAGTATTTT. It specifies CASSSSSGRTDTQYF.

The V gene is TRBV18, the J gene TRBJ1-6, with TRBD1 matching over 8 bases. Germline assignment: CDR1 KGHSH and CDR2 LQKENI. Germline trimming cut 3 bases from V and 6 bases from J; bases unmatched to any gene: 4. This CDR3 spans 15 amino acids. The CDR3 region has the DNA TGTGCCAGCTCACCCCAGGGGGCACTTAATTCACCCCTCCACTTT. Residues: CASSPQGALNSPLHF.

The chain joins TRBV6-2 or TRBV6-3 to TRBJ2-7; TRBD1 matches 9 bases. CDR3 length: 18 residues. Unmatched junction bases numbered 15, after V lost 2 bases and J lost 4 bases. Germline V gene lookup returns CDR1 MNHEY and CDR2 SVGEGT. The CDR3 coding sequence is TGTGCCAGCAGTTACAGACCCAGACGGGACAGGGTAAAGTACGAGCAGTACTTC. Its translation is CASSYRPRRDRVKYEQYF.

This clone was seen more than once but under ten times. The genes are TRBV27 and TRBJ2-3; 10 bases align to TRBD1. The V gene's germline CDR1 is MNHEY and CDR2 SMNVEV (reference sequence). Trimming took 7 bases from V and 3 from J; bases not matched to a gene: 1. This CDR3 contains 13 residues. CDR3 coding DNA: TGTGCCAGCAAGGGACAGGGGACAGATACGCAGTATTTT. Its protein is CASKGQGTDTQYF.

This chain joins TRBV28 and TRBJ2-2; a possible D gene is TRBD2 (5 bases). This CDR3 is built from 17 residues. V was trimmed by 3 bases and J by 2 bases, leaving 16 bases between them. Germline V gene lookup returns CDR1 MDHEN and CDR2 SYDVKM. CDR3 sequence reads: CASSFLIGGVNTGELFF. The CDR3 DNA sequence: TGTGCCAGCAGTTTTCTTATCGGAGGAGTCAACACCGGGGAGCTGTTTTTT.

The chain uses TRBV7-3 and TRBJ2-1, with 8 bases aligning to TRBD2. J gave up 8 bases and V 4 bases, and 7 bases lay outside the gene matches. The CDR3 runs to 14 residues. CDR1 SGHTA and CDR2 FQGTGA come from the germline V gene. The CDR3: CASSSGTRGDEQFF. CDR3 nucleotides: TGTGCCAGCAGCTCCGGGACTAGGGGGGATGAGCAGTTCTTC.

The V gene is TRBV4-2, the J gene TRBJ2-2, with 11 bases lining up with TRBD2. The V gene's germline CDR1 is LGHNA and CDR2 YNFKEQ. This CDR3 is 16 amino acids long. V trimming: 4 bases; J trimming: 6 bases; junction bases outside the gene matches: 7. The CDR3 reads CASSPVAGGPPGELFF. The CDR3 nucleotides are TGTGCCAGCAGCCCAGTAGCGGGAGGGCCACCCGGGGAGCTGTTTTTT.

The sample holds a few counts of this clone. The chain combines TRBV2 with TRBJ2-2, with D tentatively TRBD1 (5 bases). Germline loops: CDR1 SNHLY, CDR2 FYNNEI. The germline V and J ends were trimmed by 4 bases and 1 base, with 13 bases remaining between them. The CDR3 is 16 residues long. CDR3 amino acids: CASSVLGQGNTGELFF. CDR3 in DNA: TGTGCCAGCAGTGTGTTGGGCCAGGGGAACACCGGGGAGCTGTTTTTT.

The J gene is TRBJ1-4, the V gene TRBV5-1, with a possible D match to TRBD1 (5 bases). Germline V lookup: CDR1 SGHRS, CDR2 YFSETQ. This CDR3 has 15 amino acids. V shed 4 bases and J shed 8 bases, with 18 bases lying between them. This CDR3 is CASSETDNEGEKLFF. In DNA form, the CDR3 reads TGCGCCAGCAGCGAGACAGATAACGAAGGGGAAAAACTGTTTTTT.